This T cell receptor beta chain was captured in a study of blood T cell dynamics during melanoma immunotherapy. Study background: Metastatic melanoma patients received first-line pembrolizumab or nivolumab plus ipilimumab. Overall study results and limits: Disease-control patients' PBMC repertoires became either more clonal or more diverse at W3.

Germline V gives CDR1 LNHNV, CDR2 YYDKDF (reference sequence). With 6 bases clipped from V and 7 bases from J, the junction kept 6 bases outside the gene matches. The CDR3 runs to 15 residues. As to time point: week 3, after first cycle of checkpoint inhibitor. A fixed DNA input of roughly 0.35 ug was used per bulk PBMC sample. Profiling relied on immunoSEQ multiplex PCR, and the TCRdb table lists in-frame clones only, not all of them. The table has more than 15,000 clones, 87% seen once. About this clone itself: The antigen is not known.

The input for sequencing was blood, taken from a patient treated with checkpoint blockade. The V call is TRBV15, the J call TRBJ2-1, with TRBD2 matching over 13 bases. The receptor's source is a human donor with melanoma. Here the CDR3 DNA reads TGTGCCACCAGTCAAAAACTAGCGGGAGGGAATGAGCAGTTCTTC. Residues: CATSQKLAGGNEQFF. The whole variable domain, remainder taken from reference TRBV15 and TRBJ2-1, is DAMVIQNPRYQVTQFGKPVTLSCSQTLNHNVMYWYQQKSSQAPKLLFHYYDKDFNNEADTPDNFQSRRPNTSFCFLDIRSPGLGDTAMYLCATSQKLAGGNEQFFGPGTRLTVL.